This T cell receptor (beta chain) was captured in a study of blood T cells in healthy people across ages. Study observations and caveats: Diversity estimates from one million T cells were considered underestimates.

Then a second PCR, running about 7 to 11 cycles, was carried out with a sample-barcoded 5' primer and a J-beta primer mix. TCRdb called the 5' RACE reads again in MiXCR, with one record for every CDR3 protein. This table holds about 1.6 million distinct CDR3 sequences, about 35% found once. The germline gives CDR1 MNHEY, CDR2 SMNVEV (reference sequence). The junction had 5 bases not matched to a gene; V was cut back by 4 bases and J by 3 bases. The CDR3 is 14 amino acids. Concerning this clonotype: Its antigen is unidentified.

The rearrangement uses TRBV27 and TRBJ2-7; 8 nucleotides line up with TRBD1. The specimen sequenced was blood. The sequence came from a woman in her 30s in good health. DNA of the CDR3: TGTGCCAGCAGTTCCGGACAGGGCATCTACGAGCAGTACTTC. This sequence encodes CASSSGQGIYEQYF.